This is a list of T cell receptor beta chains from one sample in a study of Ad26.COV2.S vaccination and SARS-CoV-2 variants. TCRdb keeps only in-frame clones here, not all; method: immunoSEQ multiplex PCR. The profile shows about 350,000 clones, approximately 84% of them singletons. Specimen: peripheral blood, collected in a trial of Ad26.COV2.S vaccine versus placebo. The receptors were gathered from a person between 18 and 60 years old who received the Ad26.COV2.S COVID-19 vaccine or a placebo. Both conserved end residues are part of each CDR3. D genes are given only for firm matches. Where a row states a size, it is once, few, many or the class of an expanded clone; other rows omit it.

j_call | v_call | d_call | clone_size | cdr3_nt | cdr3_aa
TRBJ2-1 | TRBV6-2/TRBV6-3 | . | many | TGTGCCAGCAGTTACTACCCCGGGGACTTAAAATACAATGAGCAGTTCTTC | CASSYYPGDLKYNEQFF
TRBJ2-1 | TRBV30 | TRBD2 | once | TGTGCCTGGAGTGTTAGCGGGCTTAATGAGCAGTTCTTC | CAWSVSGLNEQFF
TRBJ2-2 | TRBV27 | . | . | TGTGCCAGCAGTTTACTGACGGCGGGCACCGGGGAGCTGTTTTTT | CASSLLTAGTGELFF
TRBJ2-3 | TRBV2 | . | . | TGTGCCAGCAGTATCCCAGACAGGTGGACTAGCACAGATACGCAGTATTTT | CASSIPDRWTSTDTQYF
TRBJ2-1 | TRBV7-6 | . | . | TGTGCCAGCAGCTTTACTGATTACAATGAGCAGTTCTTC | CASSFTDYNEQFF
TRBJ1-3 | TRBV25-1 | . | . | TGTGCCAGCAGTGATCCGCGGGTATTTGGAAACACCATATATTTT | CASSDPRVFGNTIYF
TRBJ2-3 | TRBV10-3 | TRBD2 | . | TGTGCCGTAAGGACTAGCGGGAGGGCCCCGGGAACGCAGTATTTT | CAVRTSGRAPGTQYF
TRBJ1-4 | TRBV5-6 | . | . | TGTGCCAGCAGCCTGGGGGCAGGGTCCTGGGAAAAACTGTTTTTT | CASSLGAGSWEKLFF
TRBJ2-1 | TRBV10-1 | TRBD2 | few | TGCGCCAGCAGTGAGAGTGGGACTAAGAATGAGCAGTTCTTC | CASSESGTKNEQFF
TRBJ1-2 | TRBV5-1 | . | once | TGCGCCAGCAGCTCCAACCCAGGGGACTATGGCTACACCTTC | CASSSNPGDYGYTF
TRBJ2-3 | TRBV27 | . | . | TGTGCCAGCAGTCCACGCACAGATACGCAGTATTTT | CASSPRTDTQYF
TRBJ2-1 | TRBV15 | . | few | TGTGCCACCAGCTCGGGGGACAGTAGTCTCTACAATGAGCAGTTCTTC | CATSSGDSSLYNEQFF
TRBJ1-1 | TRBV7-9 | . | . | TGTGCCAGCAGCTTAAATCGGGGGAACACTGAAGCTTTCTTT | CASSLNRGNTEAFF
TRBJ1-2 | TRBV2 | . | . | TGTGCCAGCAGTCCGGACACATCTAACTATGGCTACACCTTC | CASSPDTSNYGYTF
TRBJ2-1 | TRBV12-3/TRBV12-4 | . | . | TGTGCCAGCACCTTGGGGGGGCGGAATGAGCAGTTCTTC | CASTLGGRNEQFF
TRBJ2-1 | TRBV29-1 | . | . | TGCAGCGTCCAGAAGGGACTTCAAAATGTCTACAATGAGCAGTTCTTC | CSVQKGLQNVYNEQFF
TRBJ2-3 | TRBV27 | . | once | TGTGCCAGCAGTTCCGGACCTATCGATACGCAGTATTTT | CASSSGPIDTQYF
TRBJ2-7 | TRBV6-1 | TRBD1 | . | TGTGCCAGCACGACAGGGGGCGAGCAGTACTTC | CASTTGGEQYF
TRBJ1-1 | TRBV3-1/TRBV3-2 | . | once | TGTGCCAGCAGCTCTTATGGGCCGAACACTGAAGCTTTCTTT | CASSSYGPNTEAFF
TRBJ1-1 | TRBV18 | TRBD1 | . | TGTGCCAGCTCAGCGGACAGGGGGTCTACGATTGAAGCTTTCTTT | CASSADRGSTIEAFF
TRBJ2-5 | TRBV12-3/TRBV12-4 | . | . | TGTGCCAGCAGTTTAGCGCGGGGAGGCCTGGACTTC | CASSLARGGLDF
TRBJ2-7 | TRBV7-2 | TRBD1 | . | TGTGCCAGCAGCTCCCAGACAGGGGGAGGCTACGAGCAGTACTTC | CASSSQTGGGYEQYF
TRBJ1-2 | TRBV5-1 | . | . | TGCGCCAGCAGCTTAACTAAGGCGGCTTACTATGGCTACACCTTC | CASSLTKAAYYGYTF
TRBJ1-5 | TRBV19 | . | few | TGTGCCAGTAGTATAGGGGGACGGAGCAATCAGCCCCAGCATTTT | CASSIGGRSNQPQHF
TRBJ2-5 | TRBV19 | . | . | TGTGCCAGTAGTGCCTACGAAGAGACCCAGTACTTC | CASSAYEETQYF
TRBJ1-6 | TRBV2 | TRBD1 | . | TGTGCCAACCAGGGGGCGTACGAGAATTCACCCCTCCACTTT | CANQGAYENSPLHF
TRBJ1-3 | TRBV9 | . | . | TGTGCCAGCAGCGTAGACGTGGGAAACACCATATATTTT | CASSVDVGNTIYF
TRBJ1-3 | TRBV27 | . | few | TGTGCCAGCAGTTTGAACGGACTCTCTGGAAACACCATATATTTT | CASSLNGLSGNTIYF
TRBJ2-7 | TRBV4-1 | TRBD1 | . | TGCGCCAGCAGCCAAGAGGACAGGGACCTCTACGAGCAGTACTTC | CASSQEDRDLYEQYF
TRBJ2-1 | TRBV9 | . | . | TGTGCCAGCAGCGCGGACACCGGGACTGTCAATGAGCAGTTCTTC | CASSADTGTVNEQFF
TRBJ2-3 | TRBV11-2 | . | . | TGTGCCAGCAGCCAAGTGGGGGAAAGCACAGATACGCAGTATTTT | CASSQVGESTDTQYF
TRBJ1-2 | TRBV29-1 | . | . | TGCAGCGTTGGTACAGGTACTAACTATGGCTACACCTTC | CSVGTGTNYGYTF
TRBJ1-6 | TRBV6-5 | . | few | TGTGCCAGCATGGGTGGCAGTTATAATTCACCCCTCCACTTT | CASMGGSYNSPLHF
TRBJ2-1 | TRBV5-6 | TRBD1 | . | TGTGCCAGCAGCTTGGCTGGGACAGGGGGCAATGAGCAGTTCTTC | CASSLAGTGGNEQFF
TRBJ2-5 | TRBV11-2 | . | . | TGTGCCAGCAGCCTCGGTAAGACCCAGTACTTC | CASSLGKTQYF
TRBJ1-2 | TRBV19 | TRBD1 | . | TGTGCCAGCAGTCAGGGGGGAGATCGGATATATCGTGGCTACACCTTC | CASSQGGDRIYRGYTF
TRBJ1-2 | TRBV6-6 | . | . | TGTGCCAGCAGTCCAACACCGACAGGAGAGTCTAACTATGGCTACACCTTC | CASSPTPTGESNYGYTF
TRBJ1-2 | TRBV7-2 | . | . | TGTGCCAGCAGCTTAACCCAGGGGAACTATGGCTACACCTTC | CASSLTQGNYGYTF
TRBJ2-1 | TRBV7-6 | . | . | TGTGCCAGCAGCTTAGGCAGCTACAATGAGCAGTTCTTC | CASSLGSYNEQFF
TRBJ2-3 | TRBV11-3 | . | once | TGTGCCAGTCGGGGAAGGCAGGGGGACTCAGATACGCAGTATTTT | CASRGRQGDSDTQYF
TRBJ2-7 | TRBV6-5 | TRBD2 | few | TGTGCCAGCAGAGGAACGGGGGGGCCTTCCTACGAGCAGTACTTC | CASRGTGGPSYEQYF
TRBJ2-1 | TRBV7-9 | TRBD2 | once | TGTGCCAGCAGATCCGATGGGCCTAGCGGGGGGAATGAGCAGTTCTTC | CASRSDGPSGGNEQFF
TRBJ2-3 | TRBV7-9 | . | . | TGTGCCAGCAGCTTCCCGAAAGGGGGGGCAAGGACAGATACGCAGTATTTT | CASSFPKGGARTDTQYF
TRBJ1-5 | TRBV30 | . | . | TGTGCCTGGAGGCCGCCTGGGGGTAGGGATCAGCCCCAGCATTTT | CAWRPPGGRDQPQHF
TRBJ2-3 | TRBV7-8 | TRBD2 | . | TGTGCCAGCAGCCCAACTAGCGGGGGGATGCTTTTCGATACGCAGTATTTT | CASSPTSGGMLFDTQYF
TRBJ2-3 | TRBV7-9 | . | once | TGTGCCAGCAGCTTAGACGGGACGGACACAGATACGCAGTATTTT | CASSLDGTDTDTQYF
TRBJ1-2 | TRBV7-9 | TRBD1 | . | TGTGCCAGCAGCACTTCGACAGGGATTTATGGCTACACCTTC | CASSTSTGIYGYTF
TRBJ2-7 | TRBV6-5 | . | . | TGTGCCAATTACTCGACGGGGGCCTACGAGCAGTACTTC | CANYSTGAYEQYF
TRBJ2-5 | TRBV10-2 | . | . | TGCGCCAGCAGTGAGTCTAGAGGCGGTGAGACCCAGTACTTC | CASSESRGGETQYF